The sequence of this T cell receptor (beta chain) was determined in a study of T cells after yellow fever vaccination. The CDR3 is 13 residues long. The J segment lost 1 base and the V segment lost 5 bases, leaving 4 bases of the junction unmatched. The V gene's germline CDR1 is SQVTM and CDR2 ANQGSEA. This clonotype was seen at least ten times. TCRdb called the 5' RACE reads again in MiXCR, with one record for every CDR3 protein. The sample lists 60,000 to 85,000 distinct CDR3 sequences, around 7% occurring once. This chain links TRBV29-1 with TRBJ1-1; 7 bases are shared with TRBD1. The TCR sequence derives from a man between 18 and 35 years old who received the YFV17D yellow fever vaccine. The sample in question was CD8+ T cells sorted from PBMCs, obtained more than 40 days after the first yellow fever vaccination. The CDR3 sequence: CSVQGGKNTEAFF. CDR3 nucleotides: TGCAGCGTTCAGGGGGGAAAGAACACTGAAGCTTTCTTT.